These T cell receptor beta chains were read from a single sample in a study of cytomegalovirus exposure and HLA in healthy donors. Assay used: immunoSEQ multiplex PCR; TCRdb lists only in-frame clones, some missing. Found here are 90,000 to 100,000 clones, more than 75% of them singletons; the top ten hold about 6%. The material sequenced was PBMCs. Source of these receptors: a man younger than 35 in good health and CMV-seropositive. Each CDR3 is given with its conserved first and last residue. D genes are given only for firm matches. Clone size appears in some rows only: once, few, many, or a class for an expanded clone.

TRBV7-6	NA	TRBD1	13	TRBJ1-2	TGTGCCAGCAGCCCGTGGACAGGGGGTGGCTACACCTTC	CASSPWTGGGYTF
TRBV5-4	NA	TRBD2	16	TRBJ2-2	TGTGCCAGCAGCGATCGGACTAGCGGGGGAGGGGGGGAGCTGTTTTTT	CASSDRTSGGGGELFF
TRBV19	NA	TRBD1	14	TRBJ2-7	TGTGCCAGTAGTGGAGACAGGGATTTCTACGAGCAGTACTTC	CASSGDRDFYEQYF
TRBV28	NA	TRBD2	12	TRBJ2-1	TGTGCCAGCAGGACTAGCGGAGATGAGCAGTTCTTC	CASRTSGDEQFF
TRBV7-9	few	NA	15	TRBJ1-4	TGTGCCAGCAGCTTAGTCCGGGGTATGGATGAAAAACTGTTTTTT	CASSLVRGMDEKLFF
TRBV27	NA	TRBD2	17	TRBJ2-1	TGTGCCAGCAGTTCACTAGCGGTCCAGATTGTAGACAATGAGCAGTTCTTC	CASSSLAVQIVDNEQFF
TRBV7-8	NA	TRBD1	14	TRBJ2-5	TGTGCCAGCAGCTTAGAGGGGGCAGTCGAGACCCAGTACTTC	CASSLEGAVETQYF
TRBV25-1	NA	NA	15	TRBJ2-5	TGTGCCAGCAGTGAACCCCGGACAGCTCAAGAGACCCAGTACTTC	CASSEPRTAQETQYF
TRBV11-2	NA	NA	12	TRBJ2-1	TGTGCCAGCAGCCTACACAGGCTTGAGCAGTTCTTC	CASSLHRLEQFF
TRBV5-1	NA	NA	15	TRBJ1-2	TGCGCCAGCAGGGAAGACGACTCTTCTTTCTATGGCTACACCTTC	CASREDDSSFYGYTF
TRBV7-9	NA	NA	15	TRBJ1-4	TGTGCCAGCAGCTTAGGCGGATTAACTAATGAAAAACTGTTTTTT	CASSLGGLTNEKLFF
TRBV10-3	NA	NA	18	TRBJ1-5	TGTGCCATCAGTGAGTCCCGGGACACCCCATCGGGTAATCAGCCCCAGCATTTT	CAISESRDTPSGNQPQHF
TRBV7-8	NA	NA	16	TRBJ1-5	TGTGCCAGCAGCTTAATTGGGACATCTGTAAATCAGCCCCAGCATTTT	CASSLIGTSVNQPQHF